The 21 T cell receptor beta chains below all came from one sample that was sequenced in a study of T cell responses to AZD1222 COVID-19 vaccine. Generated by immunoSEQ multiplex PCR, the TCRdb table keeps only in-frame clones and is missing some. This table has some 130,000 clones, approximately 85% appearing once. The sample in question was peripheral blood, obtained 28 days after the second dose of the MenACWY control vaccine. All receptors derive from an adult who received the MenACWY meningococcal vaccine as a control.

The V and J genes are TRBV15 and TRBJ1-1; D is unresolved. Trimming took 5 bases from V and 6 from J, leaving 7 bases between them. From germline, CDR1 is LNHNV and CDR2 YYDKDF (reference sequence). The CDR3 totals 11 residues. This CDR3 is CATSGSAEAFF. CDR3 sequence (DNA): TGTGCCACCAGCGGATCAGCTGAAGCTTTCTTT.

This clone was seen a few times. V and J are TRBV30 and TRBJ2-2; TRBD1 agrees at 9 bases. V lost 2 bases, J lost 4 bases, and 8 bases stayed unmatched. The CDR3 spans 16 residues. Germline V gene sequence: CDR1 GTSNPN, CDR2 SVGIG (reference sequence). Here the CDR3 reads CAWSLGTGGSTGELFF. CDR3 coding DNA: TGTGCCTGGAGTTTAGGCACAGGGGGCAGCACCGGGGAGCTGTTTTTT.

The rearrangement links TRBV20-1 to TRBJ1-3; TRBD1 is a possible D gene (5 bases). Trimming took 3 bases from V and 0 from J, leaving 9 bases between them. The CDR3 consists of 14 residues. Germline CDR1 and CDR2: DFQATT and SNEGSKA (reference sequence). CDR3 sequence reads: CSASWGSSGNTIYF. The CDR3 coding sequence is TGCAGTGCTAGTTGGGGGAGCTCTGGAAACACCATATATTTT.

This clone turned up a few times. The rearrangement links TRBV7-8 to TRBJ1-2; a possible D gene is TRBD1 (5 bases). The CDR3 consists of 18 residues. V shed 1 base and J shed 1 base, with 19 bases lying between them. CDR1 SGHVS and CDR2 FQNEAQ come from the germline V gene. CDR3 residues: CASSLVFRATTNNYGYTF. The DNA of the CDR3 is TGTGCCAGCAGCTTAGTTTTCAGGGCGACGACGAATAACTATGGCTACACCTTC.

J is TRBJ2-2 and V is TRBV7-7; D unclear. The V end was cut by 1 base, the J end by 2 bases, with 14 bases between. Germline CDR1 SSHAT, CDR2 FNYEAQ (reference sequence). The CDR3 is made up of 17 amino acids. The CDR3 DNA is TGTGCCAGCAGCTTAGTTGGCCCCCTGGACAACACCGGGGAGCTGTTTTTT. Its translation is CASSLVGPLDNTGELFF.

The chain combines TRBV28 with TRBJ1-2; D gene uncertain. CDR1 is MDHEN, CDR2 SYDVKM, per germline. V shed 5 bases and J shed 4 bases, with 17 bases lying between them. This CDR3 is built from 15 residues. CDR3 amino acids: CASSQPRGLSYGYTF. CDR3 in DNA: TGTGCCAGCAGTCAACCCCGAGGCCTCTCCTATGGCTACACCTTC.

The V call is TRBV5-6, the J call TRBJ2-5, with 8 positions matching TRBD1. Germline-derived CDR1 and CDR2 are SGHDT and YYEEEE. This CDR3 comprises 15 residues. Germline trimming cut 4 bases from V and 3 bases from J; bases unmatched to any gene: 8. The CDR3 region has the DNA TGTGCCAGCAGCGACAGGGGCTCCCTTAAAGAGACCCAGTACTTC. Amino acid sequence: CASSDRGSLKETQYF.

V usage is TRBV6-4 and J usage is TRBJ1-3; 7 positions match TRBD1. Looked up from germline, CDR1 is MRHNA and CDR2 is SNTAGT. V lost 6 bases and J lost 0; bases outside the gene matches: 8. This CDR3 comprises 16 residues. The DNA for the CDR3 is TGTGCCAGCAGGGTCTCAGGGGGTAACTCTGGAAACACCATATATTTT. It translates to CASRVSGGNSGNTIYF.

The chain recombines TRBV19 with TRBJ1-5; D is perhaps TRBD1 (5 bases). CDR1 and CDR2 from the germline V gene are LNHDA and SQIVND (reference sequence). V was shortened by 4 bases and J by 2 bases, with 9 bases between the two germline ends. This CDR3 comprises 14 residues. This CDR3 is CASSNQGGNQPQHF. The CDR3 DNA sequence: TGTGCCAGTAGTAACCAGGGCGGCAATCAGCCCCAGCATTTT.

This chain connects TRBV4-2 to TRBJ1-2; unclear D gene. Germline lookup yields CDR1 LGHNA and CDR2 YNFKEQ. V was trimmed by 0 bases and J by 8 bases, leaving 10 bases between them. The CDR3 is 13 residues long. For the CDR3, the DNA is TGTGCCAGCAGCCAAGAGCCCGGGTTGGGCTACACCTTC. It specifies CASSQEPGLGYTF.

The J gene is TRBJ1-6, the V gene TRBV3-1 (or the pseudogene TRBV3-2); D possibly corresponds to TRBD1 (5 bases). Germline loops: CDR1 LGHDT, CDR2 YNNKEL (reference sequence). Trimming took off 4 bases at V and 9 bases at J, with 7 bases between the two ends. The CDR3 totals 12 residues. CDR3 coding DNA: TGTGCCAGCAGCCGCCAGGGTTCACCCCTCCACTTT. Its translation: CASSRQGSPLHF.

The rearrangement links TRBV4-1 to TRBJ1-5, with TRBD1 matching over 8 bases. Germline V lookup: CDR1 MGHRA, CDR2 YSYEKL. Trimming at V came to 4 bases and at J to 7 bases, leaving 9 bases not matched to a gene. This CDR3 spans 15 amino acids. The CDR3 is CASSRDFGQGQPQHF. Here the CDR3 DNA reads TGCGCCAGCAGCCGGGATTTCGGACAGGGCCAGCCCCAGCATTTT.

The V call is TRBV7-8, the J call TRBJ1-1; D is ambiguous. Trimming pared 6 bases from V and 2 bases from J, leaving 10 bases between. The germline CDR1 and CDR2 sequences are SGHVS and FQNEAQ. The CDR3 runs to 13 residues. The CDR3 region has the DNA TGTGCCAGCAGTAACCCCCCCAACACTGAAGCTTTCTTT. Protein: CASSNPPNTEAFF. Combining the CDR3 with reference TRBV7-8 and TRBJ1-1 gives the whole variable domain GAGVSQSPRYKVAKRGQDVALRCDPISGHVSLFWYQQALGQGPEFLTYFQNEAQLDKSGLPSDRFFAERPEGSVSTLKIQRTQQEDSAVYLCASSNPPNTEAFFGQGTRLTVV.

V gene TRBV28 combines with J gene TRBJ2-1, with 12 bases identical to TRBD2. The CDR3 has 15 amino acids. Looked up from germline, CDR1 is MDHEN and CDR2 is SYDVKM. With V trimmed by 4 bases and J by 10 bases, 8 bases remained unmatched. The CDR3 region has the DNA TGTGCCAGCAGTTCCCCTAGCGGGGGGGCCCAGGAGCAGTTCTTC. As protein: CASSSPSGGAQEQFF.

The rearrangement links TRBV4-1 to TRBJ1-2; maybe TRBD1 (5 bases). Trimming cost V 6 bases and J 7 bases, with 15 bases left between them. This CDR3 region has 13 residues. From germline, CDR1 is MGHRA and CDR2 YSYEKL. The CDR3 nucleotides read TGCGCCAGCAGGCTCAGGGAGGACTCTGGCTACACCTTC. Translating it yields CASRLREDSGYTF.

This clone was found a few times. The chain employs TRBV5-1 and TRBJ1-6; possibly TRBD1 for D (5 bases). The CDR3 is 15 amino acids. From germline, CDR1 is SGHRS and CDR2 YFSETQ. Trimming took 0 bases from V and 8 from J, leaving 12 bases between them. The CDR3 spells CASSLAGPGYSPLHF. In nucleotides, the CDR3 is TGCGCCAGCAGCTTGGCAGGGCCGGGGTATTCACCCCTCCACTTT. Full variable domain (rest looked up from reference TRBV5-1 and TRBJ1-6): KAGVTQTPRYLIKTRGQQVTLSCSPISGHRSVSWYQQTPGQGLQFLFEYFSETQRNKGNFPGRFSGRQFSNSRSEMNVSTLELGDSALYLCASSLAGPGYSPLHFGNGTRLTVT.

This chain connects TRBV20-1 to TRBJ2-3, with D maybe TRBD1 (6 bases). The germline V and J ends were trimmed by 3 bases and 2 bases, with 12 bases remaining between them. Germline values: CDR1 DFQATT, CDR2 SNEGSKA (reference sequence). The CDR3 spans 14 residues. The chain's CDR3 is CSASLRDITDTQYF. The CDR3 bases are TGCAGTGCTAGTTTACGGGACATCACAGATACGCAGTATTTT.

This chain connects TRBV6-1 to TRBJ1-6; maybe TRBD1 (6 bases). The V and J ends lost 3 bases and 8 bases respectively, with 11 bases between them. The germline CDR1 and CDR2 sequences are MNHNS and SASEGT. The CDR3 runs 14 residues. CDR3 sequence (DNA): TGTGCCAGCAGTGAGGACAGCTTCTATTCACCCCTCCACTTT. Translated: CASSEDSFYSPLHF.

The CDR3 loop reads CASSLPPAGRSGNTIYF. CDR3 DNA: TGTGCCAGCAGCCTACCTCCAGCAGGGCGCTCTGGAAACACCATATATTTT. This chain connects TRBV11-2 to TRBJ1-3, with D tentatively TRBD1 (5 bases). Trimming removed 5 bases from V and 0 bases from J, with 17 bases in between. CDR3 length: 17 amino acids. Germline V gives CDR1 SGHAT, CDR2 FQNNGV.

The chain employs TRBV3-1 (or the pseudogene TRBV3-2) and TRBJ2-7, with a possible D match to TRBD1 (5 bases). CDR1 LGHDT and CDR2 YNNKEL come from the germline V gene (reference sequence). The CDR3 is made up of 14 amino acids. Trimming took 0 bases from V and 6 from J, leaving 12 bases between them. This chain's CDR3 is CASSQDPGSPEQYV. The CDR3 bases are TGTGCCAGCAGCCAAGATCCAGGGTCTCCCGAGCAGTACGTC.

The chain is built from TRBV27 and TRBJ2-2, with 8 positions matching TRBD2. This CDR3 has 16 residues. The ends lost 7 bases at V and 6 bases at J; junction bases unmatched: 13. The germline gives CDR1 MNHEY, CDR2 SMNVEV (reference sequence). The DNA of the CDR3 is TGTGCCAGCACCCGGGGGGGGTTGAGGTTAGCCGGGGAGCTGTTTTTT. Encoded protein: CASTRGGLRLAGELFF.